A single T cell receptor (beta chain) is shown here with its context. The sample is drawn from a study of blood T cell repertoires in COVID-19. Overall study: COVID-19 samples collected from the United States, Italy and Spain covered acute and convalescent phases.

In the source study's methods: Reference gene primer amplification yielded estimated nucleated cell counts. Sequencing used immunoSEQ multiplex PCR; TCRdb keeps in-frame clones, though not all of them. Clone size and the V and J calls come from that table; the DNA yielded D and trimming. The table includes 25,000 to 30,000 clones, 89% detected once. The receptor's source is a human donor with acute or convalescent COVID-19. The donor label of this sample is uncertain. Sequenced: peripheral blood.

The CDR3 loop reads CAWKEGKTTNEKLFF. DNA of the CDR3: TGTGCCTGGAAGGAGGGGAAAACAACTAATGAAAAACTGTTTTTT. The chain is built from TRBV30 and TRBJ1-4, with D maybe TRBD1 (5 bases). This CDR3 contains 15 residues. CDR1 and CDR2 from the germline V gene are GTSNPN and SVGIG (reference sequence). V shed 4 bases and J shed 0 bases, with 12 bases lying between them. Using reference TRBV30 and TRBJ1-4 for the parts outside the CDR3, the full variable domain is SQTIHQWPATLVQPVGSPLSLECTVEGTSNPNLYWYRQAAGRGLQLLFYSVGIGQISSEVPQNLSASRPQDRQFILSSKKLLLSDSGFYLCAWKEGKTTNEKLFFGSGTQLSVL.